Following are 21 T cell receptor beta chains from one sample sequenced in a study of T-cell memory formation after mild COVID-19. In TCRdb, the 5' RACE reads were re-called with MiXCR into one record per CDR3 protein. The profile shows some 110,000 distinct CDR3 sequences, roughly an eighth of them singletons. Sequenced: PBMCs or a T cell subset sorted from them (not recorded which). The receptors stem from an adult woman who had mild COVID-19 (a few samples of this study predate the infection). Cell type and time point are not known.

This clonotype showed up just a few times. This chain links TRBV12-3 or TRBV12-4 with TRBJ1-2, with no clear D. The CDR3 is made up of 17 amino acids. The ends were cut back, 4 bases at V and 8 bases at J, with 26 bases in the middle. CDR3 sequence reads: CASSSYSSFDTPSGYTF. The DNA of the CDR3 is TGTGCCAGCAGTTCCTACTCTTCCTTCGACACACCCAGCGGCTACACCTTC.

The chain links TRBV5-1 to TRBJ2-7; D is unresolved. Looked up from germline, CDR1 is SGHRS and CDR2 is YFSETQ. Trimming left V 2 bases short and J 4 bases short, with 13 bases between. This CDR3 has 14 residues. CDR3 DNA: TGCGCCAGCAGCTTCGCCCACAGCGTGTACGAGCAGTACTTC. Translating gives CASSFAHSVYEQYF.

The chain has TRBV6-5 and TRBJ2-2, with 8 bases that match TRBD1. The germline V gene has CDR1 MNHEY and CDR2 SVGAGI. The CDR3 extends over 18 amino acids. V dropped 7 bases and J dropped 2; count of bases not matched to a gene: 15. The CDR3 sequence is CASMAGQGFLFNTGELFF. The CDR3, as DNA: TGTGCCAGCATGGCAGGACAGGGTTTTTTGTTTAACACCGGGGAGCTGTTTTTT.

This clonotype was seen at least ten times. The V gene is TRBV7-9, the J gene TRBJ2-7, with TRBD1 matching 9 bases. J gave up 5 bases and V 4 bases, and 15 bases lay outside the gene matches. Germline V gene lookup returns CDR1 SEHNR and CDR2 FQNEAQ (reference sequence). This CDR3 spans 17 amino acids. The CDR3 DNA reads as TGTGCCAGCAGCTCCCGCTCCCCCGGGACAGGGTTCCACGAGCAGTACTTC. Translating gives CASSSRSPGTGFHEQYF. Using reference TRBV7-9 and TRBJ2-7 for the parts outside the CDR3, the full variable domain is DTGVSQNPRHKITKRGQNVTFRCDPISEHNRLYWYRQTLGQGPEFLTYFQNEAQLEKSRLLSDRFSAERPKGSFSTLEIQRTEQGDSAMYLCASSSRSPGTGFHEQYFGPGTRLTVT.

This clonotype was detected only a few times. This chain connects TRBV20-1 to TRBJ2-7; D gene ambiguous. Germline CDR1 DFQATT, CDR2 SNEGSKA (reference sequence). The germline V and J ends were trimmed by 3 bases and 0 bases, with 12 bases remaining between them. CDR3 length: 14 residues. CDR3: CSARVVLSSYEQYF. The DNA for the CDR3 is TGCAGTGCTAGGGTAGTCCTGAGCTCCTACGAGCAGTACTTC.

V is TRBV5-1 and J is TRBJ1-1; perhaps TRBD1 as D (6 bases). Trimming left V 5 bases short and J 2 bases short, with 16 bases between. The CDR3 totals 15 residues. The germline gives CDR1 SGHRS, CDR2 YFSETQ. CDR3 nucleotides: TGCGCCAGCAGGGTTACAGGGTCCGGTAACACTGAAGCTTTCTTT. This sequence encodes CASRVTGSGNTEAFF. The whole variable domain, filled in from reference TRBV5-1 and TRBJ1-1, reads KAGVTQTPRYLIKTRGQQVTLSCSPISGHRSVSWYQQTPGQGLQFLFEYFSETQRNKGNFPGRFSGRQFSNSRSEMNVSTLELGDSALYLCASRVTGSGNTEAFFGQGTRLTVV.

This clonotype was counted only a few times. The chain has TRBV29-1 and TRBJ2-5; TRBD2 aligns across 7 bases. The CDR3 is 14 residues long. Germline values: CDR1 SQVTM, CDR2 ANQGSEA. V shed 0 bases and J 5 bases; nucleotides not matched to a gene: 6. The CDR3 DNA reads TGCAGCGTTGAAGATTCAGGGAGGGTGGAGACCCAGTACTTC. It translates to CSVEDSGRVETQYF.

This sequence joins TRBV11-2 and TRBJ2-2, with TRBD2 as a possible D gene (7 bases). Trimming stripped 0 bases from V and 6 bases from J, with 8 bases between. CDR1 is SGHAT, CDR2 FQNNGV, per germline. The CDR3 extends over 14 amino acids. The CDR3 DNA sequence: TGTGCCAGCAGCTTAGACGGGGGGCCCGGGGAGCTGTTTTTT. Protein: CASSLDGGPGELFF.

CDR3 sequence: CSARDGLAGYNEQFF. The CDR3 DNA follows: TGCAGTGCTAGAGATGGACTAGCGGGGTACAATGAGCAGTTCTTC. The chain employs TRBV20-1 and TRBJ2-1; 12 bases agree with TRBD2. The ends lost 0 bases at V and 4 bases at J; junction bases unmatched: 1. Germline V gene data show CDR1 as DFQATT and CDR2 as SNEGSKA (reference sequence). CDR3 length: 15 amino acids.

The J gene is TRBJ2-5, the V gene TRBV4-1; D not resolved. The CDR3 has 13 amino acids. V was cut by 0 bases and J by 5 bases, with 7 bases left in between. Germline-derived CDR1 and CDR2 are MGHRA and YSYEKL. The CDR3 sequence is CASSQDYVETQYF. The DNA of the CDR3 is TGCGCCAGCAGCCAAGATTATGTGGAGACCCAGTACTTC.

By share, this clonotype counts as medium-sized. The chain employs TRBV2 and TRBJ2-7; TRBD2 is a possible D gene (5 bases). Germline loops: CDR1 SNHLY, CDR2 FYNNEI. This CDR3 is 12 amino acids long. Trimming stripped 1 base from V and 7 bases from J, with 8 bases between. The CDR3 DNA sequence: TGTGCCAGCAGTGAAGAGCCGGGGGAGCAGTACTTC. Its translation: CASSEEPGEQYF.

This clonotype was observed a few times. The rearrangement joins TRBV12-3 or TRBV12-4 to TRBJ2-7, with a weak D call TRBD1 (5 bases). Trimming took off 3 bases at V and 0 bases at J, with 18 bases between the two ends. The CDR3 runs to 17 residues. Written as DNA, the CDR3 is TGTGCCAGCAGTTTTTCCCCCCCAGGGTTTCCCTCCTACGAGCAGTACTTC. This sequence encodes CASSFSPPGFPSYEQYF.

V usage is TRBV7-6 and J usage is TRBJ2-3; D perhaps matches TRBD1 (5 bases). Germline-derived CDR1 and CDR2 are SGHVS and FNYEAQ. The CDR3 consists of 12 residues. V shed 0 bases and J shed 9 bases, with 7 bases lying between them. CDR3 DNA sequence: TGTGCCAGCAGCTTAGCCAGACAGACGCAGTATTTT. Amino acids: CASSLARQTQYF.

As DNA, the CDR3 is TGTGCCAGCAGCCCCCGGGTTGACAATGAGCAGTTCTTC. This codes for CASSPRVDNEQFF. The chain carries TRBV7-9 and TRBJ2-1; D is uncertain. This CDR3 has 13 residues. Trimming removed 5 bases from V and 5 bases from J, with 10 bases in between. The germline V gene encodes CDR1 SEHNR and CDR2 FQNEAQ (reference sequence).

V and J are TRBV20-1 and TRBJ1-1; D not resolved. The germline CDR1 and CDR2 sequences are DFQATT and SNEGSKA (reference sequence). The CDR3 is 15 residues long. The V gene lost 5 bases and the J gene lost 4 bases, with 20 bases spanning the gap. CDR3 nucleotide sequence: TGCAGTGCTGATCCCCCGGGAGGCGGAAGCACTGAAGCTTTCTTT. Translating it yields CSADPPGGGSTEAFF.

This clonotype was counted between two and nine times. This chain uses TRBV7-9 with TRBJ2-4; no reliable D call. The germline V gene encodes CDR1 SEHNR and CDR2 FQNEAQ (reference sequence). V shed 4 bases and J shed 0 bases, with 7 bases lying between them. The CDR3 runs 14 residues. The CDR3 DNA reads as TGTGCCAGCAGCTCCCAGCTAGCCAAAAACATTCAGTACTTC. Translated, it gives CASSSQLAKNIQYF.

This chain connects TRBV15 to TRBJ1-1, with no clear D. There are 16 residues in the CDR3. Germline V gene sequence: CDR1 LNHNV, CDR2 YYDKDF (reference sequence). The germline V and J ends were trimmed by 0 bases and 6 bases, with 17 bases remaining between them. DNA of the CDR3: TGTGCCACCAGCAGAGATCTTCTGAGGGTAGAGTCTGAAGCTTTCTTT. Translating gives CATSRDLLRVESEAFF.

J is TRBJ2-3 and V is TRBV7-2; a possible D gene is TRBD2 (7 bases). The CDR3 totals 15 residues. Trimming stripped 9 bases from V and 6 bases from J, with 22 bases between. Germline CDR1 and CDR2: SGHTA and FQGNSA. In nucleotides, the CDR3 is TGTGCCAGTTCATGGGGGACTACAGGGACGGATACGCAGTATTTT. Translated: CASSWGTTGTDTQYF.

The V call is TRBV5-1, the J call TRBJ2-1; 10 nucleotides align to TRBD1. CDR3 length: 15 residues. V shed 3 bases, J shed 7 bases, and the junction held 7 bases outside the gene matches. Germline CDR1 and CDR2: SGHRS and YFSETQ. The CDR3 nucleotides are TGCGCCAGCAGCTCAGGACAGGGGGGACTTAATGAGCAGTTCTTC. This sequence encodes CASSSGQGGLNEQFF.

V usage is TRBV3-1 and J usage is TRBJ2-1, with TRBD1 matching 7 bases. The germline CDR1 and CDR2 sequences are LGHDT and YNNKEL (reference sequence). V gave up 1 base and J gave up 6 bases; unmatched junction bases: 18. The CDR3 spans 19 residues. The CDR3 DNA follows: TGTGCCAGCAGCCAAGTGTCCCCCTTTAAGGGGGCCACAGGCAATGAGCAGTTCTTC. It encodes CASSQVSPFKGATGNEQFF.

The V gene is TRBV5-1, the J gene TRBJ2-1, with unresolved D. Trimming removed 4 bases from V and 0 bases from J, with 11 bases in between. Germline V gives CDR1 SGHRS, CDR2 YFSETQ. The CDR3 spans 15 residues. The CDR3, as DNA: TGCGCCAGCAGCCAGTACAGCAGCTCCTACAATGAGCAGTTCTTC. Protein sequence: CASSQYSSSYNEQFF. The complete variable domain, with remaining parts taken from reference TRBV5-1 and TRBJ2-1, reads KAGVTQTPRYLIKTRGQQVTLSCSPISGHRSVSWYQQTPGQGLQFLFEYFSETQRNKGNFPGRFSGRQFSNSRSEMNVSTLELGDSALYLCASSQYSSSYNEQFFGPGTRLTVL.